This TCR beta chain was recorded in a study of T cell repertoires in cytomegalovirus infection. About the research overall: Shared public TCR beta signatures pointed to both CMV infection and a matching HLA type.

Germline V lookup: CDR1 MNHEY, CDR2 SVGAGI. Trimming stripped 0 bases from V and 5 bases from J, with 11 bases between. This CDR3 has 16 amino acids. TCRdb redid the calling of the reads with MiXCR, one entry per CDR3 protein. The sample has 740,000 or so distinct CDR3 sequences, about 40% seen once. A few counts support this clonotype. Antigen: not known. Regarding the study as a whole: CMV-specific TCR beta clonotypes restricted by HLA-C dominated the ex vivo response.

The J gene is TRBJ1-6, the V gene TRBV6-5, with D possibly TRBD1 on 5 matching bases. The TCR comes from a human donor in good health (CMV status not recorded). Some clones in this sample may be carry-over from other donors' samples. Sequencing was carried out using PBMCs. CDR3 loop: CASSYSRGTNNSPLHF. CDR3 nucleotide sequence: TGTGCCAGCAGTTACTCGAGGGGCACCAATAATTCACCCCTCCACTTT.